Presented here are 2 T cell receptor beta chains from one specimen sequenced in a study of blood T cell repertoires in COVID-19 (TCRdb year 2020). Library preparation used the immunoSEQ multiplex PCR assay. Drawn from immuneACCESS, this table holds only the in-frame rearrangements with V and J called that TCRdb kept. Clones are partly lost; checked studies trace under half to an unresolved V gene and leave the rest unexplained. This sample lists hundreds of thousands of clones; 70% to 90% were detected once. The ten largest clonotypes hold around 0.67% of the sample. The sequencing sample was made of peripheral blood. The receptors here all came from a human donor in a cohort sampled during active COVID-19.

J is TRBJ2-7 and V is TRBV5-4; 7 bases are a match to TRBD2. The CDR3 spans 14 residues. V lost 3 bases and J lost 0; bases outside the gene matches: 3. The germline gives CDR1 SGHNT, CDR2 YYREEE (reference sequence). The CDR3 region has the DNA TGTGCCAGCAGCTCCGGGGGGAACTCCTACGAGCAGTACTTC. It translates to CASSSGGNSYEQYF.

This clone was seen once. DNA of the CDR3: TGTGCCAGCAGTTACTCGAGGGCTGAGAACACTGAAGCTTTCTTT. Translating gives CASSYSRAENTEAFF. This rearrangement joins TRBV6-5 to TRBJ1-1; D is unclear. The V gene lost 0 bases and the J gene lost 1 base, with 9 bases spanning the gap. The CDR3 has 15 residues. Germline CDR1 is MNHEY and CDR2 is SVGAGI.